The 11 T cell receptor beta chains below all came from one sample that was sequenced in a study of cytomegalovirus exposure and HLA in healthy donors. The PCR made use of 60 Vbeta and 13 Jbeta primers. The repertoire was sequenced with immunoSEQ multiplex PCR; TCRdb's copy has only in-frame clones and lacks some. The sample lists about 82,000 clones; approximately 81% were seen once. Source material: PBMCs. Source of these receptors: a woman in her 50s in good health and CMV-seropositive.

This chain joins TRBV7-6 and TRBJ2-2, with no clear D. The germline V gene has CDR1 SGHVS and CDR2 FNYEAQ. The CDR3 consists of 14 residues. The germline V and J ends were trimmed by 2 bases and 4 bases, with 8 bases remaining between them. CDR3 nucleotide sequence: TGTGCCAGCAGCTTACCCTCGGGCACCGGGGAGCTGTTTTTT. Its translation is CASSLPSGTGELFF.

The V and J genes are TRBV19 and TRBJ1-2; perhaps TRBD1 as D (5 bases). The V end lost 7 bases, the J end lost 2 bases, and 5 bases lay between the germline ends. Per germline, CDR1 LNHDA and CDR2 SQIVND (reference sequence). The CDR3 loop spans 11 amino acids. As DNA, the CDR3 is TGTGCCAGTAACAGGAACTATGGCTACACCTTC. Its protein is CASNRNYGYTF.

This chain's CDR3 is CASSQDPTSGRNYEQFF. The CDR3 region has the DNA TGCGCCAGCAGCCAAGATCCGACTAGCGGGAGGAATTATGAGCAGTTCTTC. The V and J genes are TRBV4-1 and TRBJ2-1; 13 bases agree with TRBD2. Germline V gives CDR1 MGHRA, CDR2 YSYEKL. This CDR3 spans 17 amino acids. With 0 bases clipped from V and 8 bases from J, the junction kept 7 bases outside the gene matches.

V gene TRBV6-5 combines with J gene TRBJ1-3; no reliable D call. V lost 9 bases and J 0 bases, leaving 6 bases between the germline ends. Germline V gives CDR1 MNHEY, CDR2 SVGAGI. This CDR3 comprises 12 residues. CDR3 sequence (DNA): TGTGCCAGTTTTAGCTCTGGAAACACCATATATTTT. The encoded protein is CASFSSGNTIYF.

This clone occurred a few times. The chain's CDR3 is CASSASGTGEAFF. The DNA for the CDR3 is TGTGCCAGCAGCGCCTCCGGGACAGGTGAAGCTTTCTTT. V usage is TRBV9 and J usage is TRBJ1-1; 8 nucleotides match TRBD1. V shed 3 bases and J 7 bases; nucleotides not matched to a gene: 5. The CDR3 runs to 13 residues. Germline V gene data show CDR1 as SGDLS and CDR2 as YYNGEE.

The count of this clone is one. The rearrangement links TRBV29-1 to TRBJ1-1, with D possibly being TRBD1 (5 bases). Germline values: CDR1 SQVTM, CDR2 ANQGSEA. V lost 7 bases and J lost 6, with 15 bases in between. The CDR3 extends over 12 amino acids. CDR3 nucleotides: TGCAGCGGGGGGAGGGAGAGGGCTGAAGCTTTCTTT. Protein sequence: CSGGRERAEAFF.

This CDR3 reads CASSLATSGRKEQYF. The CDR3 bases are TGTGCCAGCAGCTTAGCGACTAGCGGGAGGAAGGAGCAGTACTTC. This chain links TRBV7-3 with TRBJ2-7; 13 bases agree with TRBD2. The junction had 5 bases not matched to a gene; V was cut back by 2 bases and J by 7 bases. The CDR3 runs 15 residues. CDR1 is SGHTA and CDR2 is FQGTGA in the germline V gene.

Only one count was recorded for this clone. V and J are TRBV7-9 and TRBJ1-3, with D possibly TRBD1 on 5 matching bases. Germline V gives CDR1 SEHNR, CDR2 FQNEAQ (reference sequence). Trimming shortened V by 5 bases and J by 3 bases, and 8 bases separated the two germline ends. The CDR3 runs 13 residues. The CDR3 here is CASSPGYGNTIYF. The CDR3 DNA is TGTGCCAGCAGCCCAGGGTATGGAAACACCATATATTTT. Filled out from reference TRBV7-9 and TRBJ1-3, the complete variable domain reads DTGVSQNPRHKITKRGQNVTFRCDPISEHNRLYWYRQTLGQGPEFLTYFQNEAQLEKSRLLSDRFSAERPKGSFSTLEIQRTEQGDSAMYLCASSPGYGNTIYFGEGSWLTVV.

The chain is built from TRBV5-4 and TRBJ2-7; 10 nucleotides line up with TRBD2. J lost 7 bases, V lost 4 bases, and 5 bases had no gene match. This CDR3 has 13 residues. The V gene's germline CDR1 is SGHNT and CDR2 YYREEE (reference sequence). CDR3 DNA: TGTGCCAGCAGCACACTAGCGGGAAATGAGCAGTACTTC. Its protein is CASSTLAGNEQYF.

The V call is TRBV5-1, the J call TRBJ1-4; TRBD1 is a possible D gene (6 bases). CDR1 SGHRS and CDR2 YFSETQ come from the germline V gene. CDR3 length: 15 residues. Trimming pared 6 bases from V and 7 bases from J, leaving 19 bases between. The CDR3 loop reads CASTKQQGVGEKLFF. The CDR3 coding sequence is TGCGCCAGCACCAAGCAACAGGGTGTAGGTGAAAAACTGTTTTTT.

This clone showed up just a few times. J is TRBJ2-3 and V is TRBV7-9, with 12 bases identical to TRBD2. V was clipped by 4 bases and J by 1 base; unmatched bases: 6. CDR3 size: 17 residues. Germline V gives CDR1 SEHNR, CDR2 FQNEAQ (reference sequence). This CDR3 is CASSSAGLAGGTDTQYF. In nucleotides, the CDR3 is TGTGCCAGCAGCTCTGCGGGACTAGCGGGTGGCACAGATACGCAGTATTTT.